The present T cell receptor beta chain was sequenced within a study of blood T cell repertoires in COVID-19 (dated by TCRdb to 2018 to 2021). The study in broad terms: Samples from collaborators originated in the United States, Italy and Spain and spanned both the acute and convalescent phases of COVID-19. The material from the prospective study consisted of cDNA or gDNA derived from T cells, B-cell-depleted T cells, or PBMCs. The dataset comprised deeply sampled blood TCRbeta repertoires from subjects exposed to, actively infected with, or recovered from COVID-19. The repertoires were released in a freely available public database meant as a resource for research on the immune response to SARS-CoV-2. The samples were drawn from two sources: the first 160 participants of the ongoing ImmuneRACE study, and over 950 subjects contributed by 6 global collaborators. Sample metadata almost always included a de-identified subject ID, COVID-19 status, age in years and sex. Where available, HLA class I and class II types were taken from metadata supplied by the sample provider and were not determined by assay-based typing. Study-wide conclusions, independent of this receptor: The amount of clinical and demographic metadata varied by source and participant and was provided uncurated.

TCRbeta CDR3 regions were amplified from genomic DNA using the immunoSEQ Assay, a bias-controlled multiplex PCR. As for the original processing: The number of nucleated cells in each sample was estimated from the amplification of reference gene primers within the assay. To quantify the absolute abundance of each unique TCRbeta CDR3 rearrangement, sequence reads were collapsed and filtered. For each sample, productive Simpson clonality was calculated as the square root of Simpson's diversity index over productive rearrangements. In its TCRdb copy, this immuneACCESS table keeps in-frame sequences only and misses some clones. Where compared with another copy, unresolved V genes explain less than half of these, and the others have no known cause. Clone size and the V and J calls come from that table; the DNA yielded D and trimming. Here the sample has under 450,000 clones; about 90% occur a single time. Jointly, the top ten make up 2.5% to 3% of the sample.

This clone has a single count. There is no known antigen for this receptor. No much larger clone is present one base from it, and per-base qualities are unavailable. The cysteine opens and the phenylalanine closes a CDR3 of 14 amino acids. The kept DNA is CDR3 alone, 42 bases in frame from the first base. From the germline V gene (reference sequence), CDR1 is LNHDA and CDR2 is SQIVND. V loses 4 bases at its end and J loses 4 bases; junction bases beyond the gene matches: 2. Participants in the prospective study were aged roughly 18 to 100 years, lived in approximately 26 United States geographic areas, and enrolled through a virtual design. In the prospective study, cohorts were assigned on the basis of participant-reported clinical history obtained from a screening survey and a study questionnaire. ImmuneRACE Cohort 3 recovered participants were defined by two consecutive negative NP/OP PCR tests, healthcare professional clearance, or symptom resolution. Mobile phlebotomists in the prospective study collected whole blood, serum and a nasopharyngeal or oropharyngeal swab from every participant. Additional blood draws and questionnaires over an approximately two-month period could optionally be provided by prospective study participants. Before DNA extraction, prospective study blood samples were shipped either frozen or at room temperature.

The origin of this receptor is a woman aged 25 to 39 who had recovered from COVID-19. Sequenced material: PBMCs or T cells enriched from blood (not recorded which). The chain was built from TRBV19 and TRBJ2-1, with 9 central nucleotides matching TRBD2. The DNA sequence follows: TGTGCCAGTAGTAAAAGCGGGGGGTACAATGAGCAGTTCTTC. Translated, it gives CASSKSGGYNEQFF.